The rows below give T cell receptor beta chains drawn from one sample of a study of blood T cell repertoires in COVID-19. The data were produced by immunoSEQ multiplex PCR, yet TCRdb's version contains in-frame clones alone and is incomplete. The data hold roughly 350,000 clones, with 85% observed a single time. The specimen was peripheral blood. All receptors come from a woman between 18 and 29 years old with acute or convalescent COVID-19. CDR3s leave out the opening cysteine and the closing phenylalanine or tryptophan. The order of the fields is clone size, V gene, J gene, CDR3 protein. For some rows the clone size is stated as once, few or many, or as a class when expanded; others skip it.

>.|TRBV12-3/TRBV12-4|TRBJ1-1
ASSESGVEAF
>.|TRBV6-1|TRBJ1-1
AGAISSDYSEAF
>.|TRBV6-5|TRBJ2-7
ASSYRETYEQY
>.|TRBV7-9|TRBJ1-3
ASSLTGGGNTIY
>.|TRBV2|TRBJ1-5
ASSEAWRSTPNQPQH
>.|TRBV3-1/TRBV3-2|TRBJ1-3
ASSLTGGSGNTIY
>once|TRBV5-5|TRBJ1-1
ASSLGQGEGRNTEAF
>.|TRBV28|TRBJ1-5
ASDETGLYSNQPQH
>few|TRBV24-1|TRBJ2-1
ATSDVTGDLNEQF
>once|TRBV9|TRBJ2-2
ASSAGPDRGVFGELF
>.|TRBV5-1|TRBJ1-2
ASSLVQEYGYT
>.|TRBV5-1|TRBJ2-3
ASTERGGRTDTQY
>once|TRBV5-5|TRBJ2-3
ASSLQGLGDTQY
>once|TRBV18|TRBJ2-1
ASSRETTYNEQF
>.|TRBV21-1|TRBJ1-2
ASSKDSKGANGYT
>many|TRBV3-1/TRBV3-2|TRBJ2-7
ASRQGMSYEQY
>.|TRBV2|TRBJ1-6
ASSEAGGHNSPLH
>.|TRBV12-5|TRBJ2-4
ASGLVLDRSKNIQY
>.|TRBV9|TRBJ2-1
ASSVVGGRGIDEQF
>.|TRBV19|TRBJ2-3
ASSIETGGIDTQY
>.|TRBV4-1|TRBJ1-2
ASSQDQTVYGYT
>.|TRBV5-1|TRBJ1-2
ASSATGDYGYT
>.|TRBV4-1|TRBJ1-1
ASSQDRGLSTGRLNTEAF
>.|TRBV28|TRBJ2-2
ASSSDRGNTGELF
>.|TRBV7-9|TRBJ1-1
ASSVQGMNTEAF
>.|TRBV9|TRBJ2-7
ASSVVPQSYEQY
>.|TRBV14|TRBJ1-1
ASSLTGGTEAF
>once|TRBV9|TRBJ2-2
ASSVVSTGELF
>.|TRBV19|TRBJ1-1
ASSIGFRGQGAIEAF